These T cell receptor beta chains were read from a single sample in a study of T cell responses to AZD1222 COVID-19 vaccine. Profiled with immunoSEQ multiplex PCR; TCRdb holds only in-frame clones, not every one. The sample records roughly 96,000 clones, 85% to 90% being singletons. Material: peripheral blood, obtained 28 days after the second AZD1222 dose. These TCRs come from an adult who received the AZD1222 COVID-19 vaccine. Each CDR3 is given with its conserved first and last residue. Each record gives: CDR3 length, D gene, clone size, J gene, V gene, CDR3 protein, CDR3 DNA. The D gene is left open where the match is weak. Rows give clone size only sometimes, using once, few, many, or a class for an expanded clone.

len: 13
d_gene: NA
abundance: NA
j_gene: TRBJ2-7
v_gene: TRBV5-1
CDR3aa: CASSLNGPYEQYF
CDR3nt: TGCGCCAGCAGCTTAAACGGCCCCTACGAGCAGTACTTC

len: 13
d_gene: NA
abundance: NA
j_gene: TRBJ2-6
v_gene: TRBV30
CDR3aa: CAWSVAGANVLTF
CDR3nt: TGTGCCTGGAGTGTTGCCGGGGCCAACGTCCTGACTTTC

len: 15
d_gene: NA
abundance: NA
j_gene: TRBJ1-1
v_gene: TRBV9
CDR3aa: CASSVVSGMNTEAFF
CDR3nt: TGTGCCAGCAGCGTAGTGTCGGGAATGAACACTGAAGCTTTCTTT

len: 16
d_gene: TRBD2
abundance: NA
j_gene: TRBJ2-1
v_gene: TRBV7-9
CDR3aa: CASSWALAGVTNEQFF
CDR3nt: TGTGCCAGCAGCTGGGCCTTGGCGGGAGTGACGAATGAGCAGTTCTTC

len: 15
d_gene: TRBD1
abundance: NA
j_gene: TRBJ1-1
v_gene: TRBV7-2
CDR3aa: CASSLGNRGLGRPFF
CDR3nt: TGTGCCAGCAGCTTAGGAAACAGGGGGTTAGGGCGACCTTTCTTT

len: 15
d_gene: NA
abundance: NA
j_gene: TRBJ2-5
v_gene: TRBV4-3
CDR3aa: CASSQEGISDGTQYF
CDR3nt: TGCGCCAGCAGCCAAGAGGGCATCTCCGATGGGACCCAGTACTTC

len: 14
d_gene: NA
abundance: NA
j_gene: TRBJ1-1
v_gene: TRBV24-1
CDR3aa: CATSVGPESTEAFF
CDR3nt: TGTGCCACCAGTGTTGGCCCTGAGAGCACTGAAGCTTTCTTT

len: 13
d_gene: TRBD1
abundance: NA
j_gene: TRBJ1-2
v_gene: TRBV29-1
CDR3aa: CSVETGENYGYTF
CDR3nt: TGCAGCGTTGAAACAGGGGAGAACTATGGCTACACCTTC

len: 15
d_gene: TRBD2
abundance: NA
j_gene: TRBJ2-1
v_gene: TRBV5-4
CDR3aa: CASSSGLAGASSRFF
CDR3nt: TGTGCCAGCAGCTCCGGACTAGCGGGAGCGTCGTCTCGGTTCTTC

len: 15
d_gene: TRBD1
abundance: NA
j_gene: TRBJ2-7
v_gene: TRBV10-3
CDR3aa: CAISEDRGVGSEQYF
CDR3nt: TGTGCCATCAGTGAGGACAGGGGTGTGGGTTCCGAGCAGTACTTC

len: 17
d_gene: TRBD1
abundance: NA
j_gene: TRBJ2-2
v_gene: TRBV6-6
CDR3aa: CASSPGQGGPDTGELFF
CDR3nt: TGTGCCAGCAGTCCGGGACAGGGGGGGCCCGACACCGGGGAGCTGTTTTTT

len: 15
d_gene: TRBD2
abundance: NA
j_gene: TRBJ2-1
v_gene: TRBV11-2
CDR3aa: CASSLGLAGEYEQFF
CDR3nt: TGTGCCAGCAGCTTAGGACTAGCGGGGGAGTATGAGCAGTTCTTC

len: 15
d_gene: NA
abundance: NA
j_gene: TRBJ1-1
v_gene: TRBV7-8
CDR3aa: CASSLGGVMNTEAFF
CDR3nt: TGTGCCAGCAGCTTAGGTGGCGTCATGAACACTGAAGCTTTCTTT

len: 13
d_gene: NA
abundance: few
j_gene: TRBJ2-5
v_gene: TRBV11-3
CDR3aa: CASSPYKGETQYF
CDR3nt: TGTGCCAGCAGCCCATACAAGGGAGAGACCCAGTACTTC

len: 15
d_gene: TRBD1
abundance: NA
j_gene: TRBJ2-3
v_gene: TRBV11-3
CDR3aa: CASSPRTGGRDTQYF
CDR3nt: TGTGCCAGCAGCCCACGGACAGGGGGAAGGGATACGCAGTATTTT

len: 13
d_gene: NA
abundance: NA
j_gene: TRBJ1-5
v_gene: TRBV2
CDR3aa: CASHRSSNQPQHF
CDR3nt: TGTGCCAGCCACAGGTCTAGCAATCAGCCCCAGCATTTT

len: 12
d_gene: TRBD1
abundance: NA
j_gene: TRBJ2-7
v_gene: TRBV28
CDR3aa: CATQQGADEQYF
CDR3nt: TGTGCCACCCAACAGGGGGCTGACGAGCAGTACTTC

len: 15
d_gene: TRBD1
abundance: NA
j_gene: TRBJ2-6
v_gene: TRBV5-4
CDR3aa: CASSPQGAGANVLTF
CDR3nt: TGTGCCAGCAGCCCGCAGGGGGCTGGGGCCAACGTCCTGACTTTC

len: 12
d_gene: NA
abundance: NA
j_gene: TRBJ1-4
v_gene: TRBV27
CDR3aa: CASSFSRGKLFF
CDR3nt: TGTGCCAGCAGTTTTAGCAGGGGTAAACTGTTTTTT

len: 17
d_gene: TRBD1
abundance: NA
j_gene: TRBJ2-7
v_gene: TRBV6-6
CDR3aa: CASSRQGWDQSPYEQYF
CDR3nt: TGTGCCAGCAGTCGACAGGGCTGGGATCAATCCCCCTACGAGCAGTACTTC

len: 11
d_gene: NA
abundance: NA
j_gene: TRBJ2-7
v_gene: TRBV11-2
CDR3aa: CASAISYEQYF
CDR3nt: TGTGCCAGCGCGATCTCCTACGAGCAGTACTTC

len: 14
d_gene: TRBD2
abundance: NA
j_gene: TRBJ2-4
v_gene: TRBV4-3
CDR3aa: CASSRGLEGNIQYF
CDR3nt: TGCGCCAGCAGCCGAGGACTAGAGGGGAACATTCAGTACTTC

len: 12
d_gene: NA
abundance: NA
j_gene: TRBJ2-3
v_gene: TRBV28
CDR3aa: CASRASTDTQYF
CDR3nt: TGTGCCAGCAGGGCGAGCACAGATACGCAGTATTTT

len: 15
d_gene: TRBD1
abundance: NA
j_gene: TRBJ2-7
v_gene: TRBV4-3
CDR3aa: CASSLGTGEIYEQYF
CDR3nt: TGCGCCAGCAGCCTCGGGACAGGGGAGATCTACGAGCAGTACTTC

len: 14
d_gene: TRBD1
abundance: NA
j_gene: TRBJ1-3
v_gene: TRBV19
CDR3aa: CASNRQGSGNTIYF
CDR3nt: TGTGCCAGTAACCGACAGGGATCCGGAAACACCATATATTTT

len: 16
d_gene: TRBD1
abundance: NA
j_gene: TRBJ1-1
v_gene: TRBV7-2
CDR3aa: CASSLQGAGGNTEAFF
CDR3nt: TGTGCCAGCAGTTTACAGGGGGCTGGGGGGAACACTGAAGCTTTCTTT

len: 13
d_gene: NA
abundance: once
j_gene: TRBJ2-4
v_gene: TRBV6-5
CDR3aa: CASSYGPKNIQYF
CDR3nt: TGTGCCAGCAGTTACGGCCCCAAAAACATTCAGTACTTC

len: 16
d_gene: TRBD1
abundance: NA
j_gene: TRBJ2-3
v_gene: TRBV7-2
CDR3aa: CASRKQGGRGTDTQYF
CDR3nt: TGTGCCAGCAGAAAACAGGGGGGCAGGGGCACAGATACGCAGTATTTT

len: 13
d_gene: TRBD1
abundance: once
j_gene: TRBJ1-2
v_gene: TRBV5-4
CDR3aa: CASSLTGVDGYTF
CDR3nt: TGTGCCAGCAGCTTGACAGGGGTGGATGGCTACACCTTC

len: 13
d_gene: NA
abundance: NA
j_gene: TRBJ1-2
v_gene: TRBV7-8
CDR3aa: CASSLLENYGYTF
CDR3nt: TGTGCCAGCAGCTTACTAGAAAACTATGGCTACACCTTC

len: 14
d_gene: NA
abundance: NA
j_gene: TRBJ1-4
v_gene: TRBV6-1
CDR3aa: CASRLSTTNEKLFF
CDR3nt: TGTGCCAGCAGACTATCCACAACTAATGAAAAACTGTTTTTT

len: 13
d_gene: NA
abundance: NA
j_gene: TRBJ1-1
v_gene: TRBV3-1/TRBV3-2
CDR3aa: CASRRAGSTEAFF
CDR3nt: TGTGCCAGCCGAAGGGCAGGGAGCACTGAAGCTTTCTTT

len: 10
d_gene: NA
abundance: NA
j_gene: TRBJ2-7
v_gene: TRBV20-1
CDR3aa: CSAGPIEQYF
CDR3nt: TGCAGTGCTGGGCCAATCGAGCAGTACTTC

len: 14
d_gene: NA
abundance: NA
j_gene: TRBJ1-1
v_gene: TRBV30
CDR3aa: CAWSVGVFDTEAFF
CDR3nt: TGTGCCTGGAGTGTCGGTGTCTTTGACACTGAAGCTTTCTTT

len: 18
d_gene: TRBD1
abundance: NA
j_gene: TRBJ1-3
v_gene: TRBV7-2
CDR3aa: CASSLVGGQGGSGNTIYF
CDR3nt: TGTGCCAGCAGCTTAGTTGGGGGACAGGGAGGGTCTGGAAACACCATATATTTT

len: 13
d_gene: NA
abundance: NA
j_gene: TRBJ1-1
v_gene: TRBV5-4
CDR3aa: CASSGGGLAEAFF
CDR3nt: TGTGCCAGCTCCGGGGGCGGGCTCGCTGAAGCTTTCTTT

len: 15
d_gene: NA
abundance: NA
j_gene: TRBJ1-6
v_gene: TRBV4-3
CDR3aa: CASSQEPGNHSPLHF
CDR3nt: TGCGCCAGCAGCCAAGAGCCTGGAAACCATTCACCCCTCCACTTT

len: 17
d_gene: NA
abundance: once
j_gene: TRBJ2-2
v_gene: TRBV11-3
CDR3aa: CASSLDYREMGTGELFF
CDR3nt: TGTGCCAGCAGCTTAGATTACCGGGAGATGGGCACCGGGGAGCTGTTTTTT

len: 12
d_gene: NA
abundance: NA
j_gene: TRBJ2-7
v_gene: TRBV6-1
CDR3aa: CASSDGPYEQYF
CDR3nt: TGTGCCAGCAGTGACGGTCCCTACGAGCAGTACTTC

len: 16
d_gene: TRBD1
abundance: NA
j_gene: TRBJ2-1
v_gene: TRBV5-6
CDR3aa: CASSWGTGGPYNEQFF
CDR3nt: TGTGCCAGCAGCTGGGGGACAGGGGGCCCCTACAATGAGCAGTTCTTC

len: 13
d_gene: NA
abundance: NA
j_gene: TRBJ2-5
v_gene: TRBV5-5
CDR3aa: CASTGNPGETQYF
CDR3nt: TGTGCCAGCACAGGGAACCCGGGAGAGACCCAGTACTTC

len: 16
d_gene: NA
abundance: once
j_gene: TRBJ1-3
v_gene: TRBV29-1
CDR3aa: CSARGPLDASGNTIYF
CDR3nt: TGCAGCGCGAGGGGACCCCTTGATGCCTCTGGAAACACCATATATTTT

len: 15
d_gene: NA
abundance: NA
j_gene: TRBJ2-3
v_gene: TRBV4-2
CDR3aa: CASSQDWRGTDTQYF
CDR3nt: TGTGCCAGCAGCCAAGATTGGCGAGGCACAGATACGCAGTATTTT